The 2 T cell receptor beta chains below were found in one sample sequenced in a study of blood T cell repertoires in COVID-19. Assay used: immunoSEQ multiplex PCR; TCRdb lists only in-frame clones, some missing. The top ten clones hold roughly 4.8% of a sample with about 160,000 clones, 85% to 95% of them seen once. The sample comprised peripheral blood. These receptors were taken from a woman in her fifties or sixties with acute or convalescent COVID-19.

V and J are TRBV18 and TRBJ2-1; TRBD1 matches 11 bases. Germline CDR1 KGHSH, CDR2 LQKENI. The CDR3 loop spans 14 amino acids. With 8 bases clipped from V and 3 bases from J, the junction kept 3 bases outside the gene matches. CDR3 sequence (DNA): TGTGCCAGCGTGGGACAGGGGGGCTACAATGAGCAGTTCTTC. This codes for CASVGQGGYNEQFF.

The chain is built from TRBV2 and TRBJ1-1, with TRBD1 identical over 9 bases. The CDR3 is 14 residues long. The J segment lost 3 bases and the V segment lost 5 bases, leaving 4 bases of the junction unmatched. CDR1 and CDR2 (germline): SNHLY, FYNNEI. This CDR3 reads CASSYTGGHTEAFF. The DNA for the CDR3 is TGTGCCAGCAGTTATACAGGGGGCCACACTGAAGCTTTCTTT.